This record concerns one T cell receptor (beta chain) sequence. This sample is drawn from a study of blood T cell repertoires in COVID-19. Sequenced by immunoSEQ multiplex PCR; TCRdb stores in-frame clones only, minus some. The repertoire holds tens of thousands of clones, with roughly four fifths as singletons. The source material was peripheral blood. The receptor's source is an elderly woman with acute or convalescent COVID-19.

CDR3 sequence: CASSRDHRDLLSKDTQYF. In nucleotides, the CDR3 is TGTGCCAGCAGTCGGGACCACAGGGATCTCCTCTCAAAGGATACGCAGTATTTT. The rearrangement joins TRBV14 to TRBJ2-3, with a possible D match to TRBD1 (6 bases). Germline CDR1 is SGHDN and CDR2 is FVKESK. V was clipped by 6 bases and J by 6 bases, with 28 bases between them. CDR3 length: 18 residues.